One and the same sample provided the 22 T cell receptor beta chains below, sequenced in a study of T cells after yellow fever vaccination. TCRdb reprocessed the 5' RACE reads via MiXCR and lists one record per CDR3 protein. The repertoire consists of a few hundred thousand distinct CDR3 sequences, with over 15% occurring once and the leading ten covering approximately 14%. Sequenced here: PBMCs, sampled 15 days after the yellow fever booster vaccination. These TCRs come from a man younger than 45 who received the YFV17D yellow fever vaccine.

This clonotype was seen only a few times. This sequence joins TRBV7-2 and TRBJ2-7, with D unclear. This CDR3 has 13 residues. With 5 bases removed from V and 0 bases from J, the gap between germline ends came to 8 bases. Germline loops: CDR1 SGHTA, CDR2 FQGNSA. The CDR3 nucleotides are TGTGCCAGCAGCCACAGTCCCTCCTACGAGCAGTACTTC. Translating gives CASSHSPSYEQYF.

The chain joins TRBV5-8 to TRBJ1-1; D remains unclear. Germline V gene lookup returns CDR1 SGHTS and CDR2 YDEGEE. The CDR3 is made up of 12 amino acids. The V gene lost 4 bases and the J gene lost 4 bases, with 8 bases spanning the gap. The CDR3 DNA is TGTGCCAGCAGCGCCTACGGCACTGAAGCTTTCTTT. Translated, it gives CASSAYGTEAFF.

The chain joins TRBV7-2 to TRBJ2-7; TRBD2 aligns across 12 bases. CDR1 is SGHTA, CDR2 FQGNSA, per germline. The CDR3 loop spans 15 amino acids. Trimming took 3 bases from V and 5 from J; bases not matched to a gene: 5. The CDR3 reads CASSLNGLAGHEQYF. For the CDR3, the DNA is TGTGCCAGCAGCTTGAACGGACTAGCGGGACACGAGCAGTACTTC. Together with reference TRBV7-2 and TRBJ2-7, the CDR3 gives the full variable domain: GAGVSQSPSNKVTEKGKDVELRCDPISGHTALYWYRQSLGQGLEFLIYFQGNSAPDKSGLPSDRFSAERTGGSVSTLTIQRTQQEDSAVYLCASSLNGLAGHEQYFGPGTRLTVT.

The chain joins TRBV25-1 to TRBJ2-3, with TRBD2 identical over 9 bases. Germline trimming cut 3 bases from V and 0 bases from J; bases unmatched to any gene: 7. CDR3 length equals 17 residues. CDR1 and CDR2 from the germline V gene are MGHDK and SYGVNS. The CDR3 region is CASSDPRLAESTDTQYF. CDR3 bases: TGTGCCAGCAGTGACCCCAGACTAGCGGAAAGCACAGATACGCAGTATTTT.

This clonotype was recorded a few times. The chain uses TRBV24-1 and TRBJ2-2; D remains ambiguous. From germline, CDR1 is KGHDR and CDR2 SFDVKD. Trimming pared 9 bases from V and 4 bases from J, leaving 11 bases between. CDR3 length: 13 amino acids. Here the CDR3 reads CATYGPGTGELFF. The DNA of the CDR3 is TGTGCCACCTACGGGCCCGGCACCGGGGAGCTGTTTTTT.

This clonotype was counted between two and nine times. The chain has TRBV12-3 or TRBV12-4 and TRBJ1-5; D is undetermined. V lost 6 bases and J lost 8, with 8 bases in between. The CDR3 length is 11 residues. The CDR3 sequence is CASRIVKPQHF. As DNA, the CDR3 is TGTGCCAGCAGGATCGTCAAGCCCCAGCATTTT.

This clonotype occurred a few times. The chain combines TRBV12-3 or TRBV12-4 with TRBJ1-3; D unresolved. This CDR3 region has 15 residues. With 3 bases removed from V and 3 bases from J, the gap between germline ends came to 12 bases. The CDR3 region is CASSFVGSFGNTIYF. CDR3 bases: TGTGCCAGCAGTTTCGTCGGCAGCTTTGGAAACACCATATATTTT.

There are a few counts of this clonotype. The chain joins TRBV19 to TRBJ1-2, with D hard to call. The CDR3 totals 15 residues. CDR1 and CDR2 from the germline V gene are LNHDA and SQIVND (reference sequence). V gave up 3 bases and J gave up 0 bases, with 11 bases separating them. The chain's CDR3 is CASSIMGTANYGYTF. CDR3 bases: TGTGCCAGTAGTATTATGGGAACCGCTAACTATGGCTACACCTTC.

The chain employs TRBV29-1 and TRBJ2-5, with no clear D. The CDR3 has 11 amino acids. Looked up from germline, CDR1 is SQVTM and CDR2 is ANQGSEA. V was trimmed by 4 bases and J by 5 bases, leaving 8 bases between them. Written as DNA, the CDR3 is TGCAGCGTTGCTCCCGGGGAGACCCAGTACTTC. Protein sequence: CSVAPGETQYF.

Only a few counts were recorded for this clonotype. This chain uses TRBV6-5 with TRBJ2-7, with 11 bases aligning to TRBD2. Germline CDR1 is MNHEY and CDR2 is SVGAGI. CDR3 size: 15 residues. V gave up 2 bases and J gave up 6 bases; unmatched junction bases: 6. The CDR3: CASSYHSGRASEQYF. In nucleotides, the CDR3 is TGTGCCAGCAGTTACCATAGCGGGAGGGCCTCCGAGCAGTACTTC.

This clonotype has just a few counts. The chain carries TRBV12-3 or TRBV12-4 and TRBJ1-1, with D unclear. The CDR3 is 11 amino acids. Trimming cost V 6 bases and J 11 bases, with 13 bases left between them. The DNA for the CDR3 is TGTGCCAGCAGCCGGACCCAGGAGGCTTTCTTT. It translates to CASSRTQEAFF.

The CDR3 spells CASTQFGHSSGANVLTF. The CDR3, as DNA: TGTGCCAGCACTCAATTTGGACACAGCTCTGGGGCCAACGTCCTGACTTTC. The chain has TRBV7-9 and TRBJ2-6; TRBD1 is a possible D gene (5 bases). The CDR3 runs to 17 residues. Germline CDR1 SEHNR, CDR2 FQNEAQ (reference sequence). V lost 7 bases and J 0 bases, leaving 16 bases between the germline ends. The whole variable domain, filled in from reference TRBV7-9 and TRBJ2-6, reads DTGVSQNPRHKITKRGQNVTFRCDPISEHNRLYWYRQTLGQGPEFLTYFQNEAQLEKSRLLSDRFSAERPKGSFSTLEIQRTEQGDSAMYLCASTQFGHSSGANVLTFGAGSRLTVL.

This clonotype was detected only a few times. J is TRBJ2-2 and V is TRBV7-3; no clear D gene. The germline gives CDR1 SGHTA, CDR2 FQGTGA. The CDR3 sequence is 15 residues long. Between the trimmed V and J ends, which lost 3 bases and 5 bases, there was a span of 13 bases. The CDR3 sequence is CASSLNQLRTGELFF. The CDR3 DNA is TGTGCCAGCAGCTTGAATCAGCTAAGGACCGGGGAGCTGTTTTTT. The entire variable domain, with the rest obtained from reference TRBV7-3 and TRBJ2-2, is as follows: GAGVSQTPSNKVTEKGKYVELRCDPISGHTALYWYRQSLGQGPEFLIYFQGTGAADDSGLPNDRFFAVRPEGSVSTLKIQRTERGDSAVYLCASSLNQLRTGELFFGEGSRLTVL.

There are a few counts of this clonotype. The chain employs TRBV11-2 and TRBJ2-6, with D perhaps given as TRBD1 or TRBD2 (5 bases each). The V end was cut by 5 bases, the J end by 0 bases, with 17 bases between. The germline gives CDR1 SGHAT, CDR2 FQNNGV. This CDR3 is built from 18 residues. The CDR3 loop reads CASSPGTIPRSGANVLTF. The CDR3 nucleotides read TGTGCCAGCAGCCCCGGGACCATCCCTCGCTCTGGGGCCAACGTCCTGACTTTC.

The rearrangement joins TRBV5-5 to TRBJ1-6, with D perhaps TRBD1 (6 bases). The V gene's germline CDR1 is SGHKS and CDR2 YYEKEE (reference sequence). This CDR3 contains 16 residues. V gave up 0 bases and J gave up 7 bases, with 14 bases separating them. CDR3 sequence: CASSLAGGLENSPLHF. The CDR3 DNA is TGTGCCAGCAGCTTGGCCGGGGGGCTTGAGAATTCACCCCTCCACTTT.

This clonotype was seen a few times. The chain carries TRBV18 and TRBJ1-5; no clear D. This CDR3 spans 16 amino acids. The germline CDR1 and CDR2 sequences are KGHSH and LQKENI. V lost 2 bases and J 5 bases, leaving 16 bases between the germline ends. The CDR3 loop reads CASSPAALSGHQPQHF. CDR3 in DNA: TGTGCCAGCTCACCAGCGGCGTTATCAGGTCATCAGCCCCAGCATTTT.

The CDR3, as DNA: TGTGCCACCAGTGATGGGACAGGGGTAGATACGCAGTATTTT. This sequence encodes CATSDGTGVDTQYF. This sequence joins TRBV24-1 and TRBJ2-3; TRBD1 matches at 10 bases. The germline V gene has CDR1 KGHDR and CDR2 SFDVKD. Trimming removed 3 bases from V and 5 bases from J; junction bases left unmatched: 1. This CDR3 has 14 residues.

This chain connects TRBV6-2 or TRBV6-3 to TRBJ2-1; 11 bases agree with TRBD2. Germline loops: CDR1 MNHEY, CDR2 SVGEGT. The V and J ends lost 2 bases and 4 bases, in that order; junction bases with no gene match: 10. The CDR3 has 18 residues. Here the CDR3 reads CASSYGLAGGALYNEQFF. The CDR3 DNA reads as TGTGCCAGCAGTTACGGCCTAGCGGGAGGCGCCTTATACAATGAGCAGTTCTTC.

The CDR3 DNA follows: TGTGCCATCAGTGATAGAGGAGACAGGGGCTACGAGCAGTACTTC. It encodes CAISDRGDRGYEQYF. The rearrangement uses TRBV10-3 and TRBJ2-7; TRBD1 aligns across 8 bases. From germline, CDR1 is ENHRY and CDR2 SYGVKD. J was trimmed by 3 bases and V by 3 bases; bases with no gene match: 7. This CDR3 is 15 amino acids long.

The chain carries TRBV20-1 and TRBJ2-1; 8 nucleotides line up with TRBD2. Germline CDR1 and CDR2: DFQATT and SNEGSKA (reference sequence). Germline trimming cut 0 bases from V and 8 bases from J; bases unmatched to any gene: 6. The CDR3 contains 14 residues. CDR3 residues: CSARDIEREHEQFF. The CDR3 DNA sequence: TGCAGTGCTAGAGATATCGAGCGGGAGCATGAGCAGTTCTTC.

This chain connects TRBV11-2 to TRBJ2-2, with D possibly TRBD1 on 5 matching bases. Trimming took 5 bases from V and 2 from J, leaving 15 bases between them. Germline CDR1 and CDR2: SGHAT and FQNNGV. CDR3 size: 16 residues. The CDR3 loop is CASSRGVRANTGELFF. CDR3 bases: TGTGCCAGCAGCAGGGGCGTTAGGGCAAACACCGGGGAGCTGTTTTTT.

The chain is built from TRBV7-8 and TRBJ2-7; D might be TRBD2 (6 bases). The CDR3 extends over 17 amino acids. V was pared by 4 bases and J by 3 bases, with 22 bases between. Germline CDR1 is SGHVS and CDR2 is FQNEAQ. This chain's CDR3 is CASSSSERIGLNYEQYF. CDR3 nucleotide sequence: TGTGCCAGCAGCTCTAGCGAGAGGATAGGACTGAACTACGAGCAGTACTTC. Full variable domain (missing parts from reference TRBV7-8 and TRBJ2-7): GAGVSQSPRYKVAKRGQDVALRCDPISGHVSLFWYQQALGQGPEFLTYFQNEAQLDKSGLPSDRFFAERPEGSVSTLKIQRTQQEDSAVYLCASSSSERIGLNYEQYFGPGTRLTVT.